The rows below give T cell receptor beta chains drawn from one sample of a study of T cell responses to AZD1222 COVID-19 vaccine. The table came from immunoSEQ multiplex PCR; TCRdb's copy has only in-frame clones and leaves some out. The table lists 91,000 or so clones, about 93% of them singletons. The sample consisted of peripheral blood, taken 28 days after the second AZD1222 dose. These receptors came from an adult who received the AZD1222 COVID-19 vaccine. The CDR3 runs from the conserved cysteine through the conserved F or W. The D gene is left open where the match is weak. Clone size is stated in some rows and not others, as once, few, many or a class when expanded.

clone_size j_call v_call d_call cdr3_aa cdr3_nt
once TRBJ1-4 TRBV7-8 NA CASSWPGGGTNEKLFF TGTGCCAGCAGTTGGCCAGGCGGTGGAACTAATGAAAAACTGTTTTTT
NA TRBJ1-3 TRBV7-8 TRBD1 CASRATGAGNTIYF TGTGCCAGCAGGGCGACAGGGGCTGGAAACACCATATATTTT
NA TRBJ1-1 TRBV4-2 TRBD1 CASSQRTGPEGVNTEAFF TGTGCCAGCAGCCAAAGGACAGGCCCGGAAGGGGTGAACACTGAAGCTTTCTTT
NA TRBJ1-1 TRBV5-1 NA CASSAGQTNTEAFF TGCGCCAGCAGCGCGGGACAAACGAACACTGAAGCTTTCTTT
NA TRBJ1-1 TRBV5-1 NA CASSSLTHAGVGTEAFF TGCGCCAGCAGCTCACTGACCCACGCGGGGGTGGGCACTGAAGCTTTCTTT
few TRBJ1-2 TRBV28 NA CASRPPMGGYGYTF TGTGCCAGCAGACCACCGATGGGAGGCTATGGCTACACCTTC
NA TRBJ2-1 TRBV4-2 TRBD2 CASSQRAGAGGNNEQFF TGTGCCAGCAGCCAGAGGGCGGGAGCGGGGGGGAACAATGAGCAGTTCTTC
NA TRBJ1-2 TRBV2 NA CASSDQTNYGYTF TGTGCCAGCAGTGACCAGACTAACTATGGCTACACCTTC
once TRBJ1-3 TRBV7-9 NA CASTPWTISGNTIYF TGTGCCAGCACCCCCTGGACGATCTCTGGAAACACCATATATTTT
NA TRBJ1-5 TRBV30 NA CAWSVGGNQPQHF TGTGCCTGGAGTGTAGGAGGGAATCAGCCCCAGCATTTT
NA TRBJ1-1 TRBV5-6 NA CASSRRNTEAFF TGTGCCAGCAGCCGACGGAACACTGAAGCTTTCTTT
NA TRBJ2-1 TRBV7-2 NA CASSLKSRYNLGGHNEQFF TGTGCCAGCAGCTTAAAGTCACGATATAATCTTGGTGGGCACAATGAGCAGTTCTTC
NA TRBJ1-4 TRBV27 TRBD1 CASSSPGQGRVGEKLFF TGTGCCAGCAGTTCCCCGGGACAGGGTAGAGTTGGTGAAAAACTGTTTTTT
NA TRBJ1-2 TRBV29-1 TRBD1 CSVEEISGTAYGYTF TGCAGCGTTGAAGAGATTTCCGGGACAGCCTATGGCTACACCTTC
NA TRBJ1-3 TRBV6-5 TRBD1 CASSYSPTGENTIYF TGTGCCAGCAGTTACTCGCCGACAGGGGAAAACACCATATATTTT
NA TRBJ1-4 TRBV5-1 NA CASSAGTGATNEKLFF TGCGCCAGCAGCGCCGGCACGGGGGCAACTAATGAAAAACTGTTTTTT
NA TRBJ1-5 TRBV28 NA CASFYSNQPQHF TGTGCCAGCTTTTATAGCAATCAGCCCCAGCATTTT
NA TRBJ2-2 TRBV12-3/TRBV12-4 NA CASSPGVTGELFF TGTGCCAGTTCCCCTGGGGTAACCGGGGAGCTGTTTTTT
NA TRBJ1-1 TRBV19 NA CASRNRPMNTEAFF TGTGCCAGTCGAAACAGACCCATGAACACTGAAGCTTTCTTT
once TRBJ1-2 TRBV3-1/TRBV3-2 NA CASSQGANNYGYTF TGTGCCAGCAGCCAGGGGGCCAATAACTATGGCTACACCTTC
NA TRBJ1-2 TRBV13 NA CASSPPGGEKKEGYTF TGTGCCAGCAGCCCTCCCGGGGGGGAGAAGAAGGAAGGCTACACCTTC
NA TRBJ1-6 TRBV7-9 NA CASSLLEGNSPLHF TGTGCCAGCAGCTTATTGGAGGGCAACTCACCCCTCCACTTT
NA TRBJ2-3 TRBV5-4 TRBD1 CASSLGGTGRTDTQYF TGTGCCAGCAGCTTGGGAGGGACAGGGAGGACAGATACGCAGTATTTT
NA TRBJ2-7 TRBV18 TRBD1 CASSPLSAGGGEQYF TGTGCCAGCTCACCACTCTCAGCAGGGGGCGGCGAGCAGTACTTC
NA TRBJ1-5 TRBV5-1 NA CASSLGEWGQPQHF TGCGCCAGCAGCTTAGGGGAATGGGGTCAGCCCCAGCATTTT
NA TRBJ2-3 TRBV10-1 TRBD2 CASSESRRGARDTQYF TGCGCCAGCAGTGAGTCGCGGCGGGGGGCGCGGGATACGCAGTATTTT
NA TRBJ2-7 TRBV30 NA CAWSSGVEQYF TGTGCCTGGAGTTCCGGGGTCGAGCAGTACTTC
once TRBJ2-1 TRBV28 NA CASSFGVEEDNEQFF TGTGCCAGCAGTTTCGGTGTAGAAGAGGACAATGAGCAGTTCTTC
NA TRBJ1-2 TRBV9 NA CASSAGGQYGYTF TGTGCCAGCAGCGCGGGGGGGCAGTATGGCTACACCTTC
NA TRBJ1-3 TRBV9 NA CASPPSEGNTIYF TGTGCCAGCCCCCCGTCGGAGGGAAACACCATATATTTT
NA TRBJ2-2 TRBV9 NA CASSVVGADGELFF TGTGCCAGCAGCGTAGTAGGGGCTGACGGGGAGCTGTTTTTT
NA TRBJ2-1 TRBV19 NA CASSMPTIYNEQFF TGTGCCAGTAGTATGCCGACGATCTACAATGAGCAGTTCTTC
NA TRBJ1-5 TRBV21-1 NA CASSRTDQPQHF TGTGCCAGCAGCAGGACGGATCAGCCCCAGCATTTT
NA TRBJ2-7 TRBV5-1 TRBD2 CASSWEGTEQYF TGCGCCAGCAGCTGGGAGGGGACCGAGCAGTACTTC
NA TRBJ2-7 TRBV6-1 NA CASSESPQQYF TGTGCCAGCAGTGAATCCCCCCAGCAGTACTTC
NA TRBJ1-5 TRBV27 NA CASSPAPRSYSNQPQHF TGTGCCAGCAGCCCTGCCCCGCGCTCGTATAGCAATCAGCCCCAGCATTTT
NA TRBJ1-2 TRBV9 TRBD1 CASSAGDSNYGYTF TGTGCCAGCAGCGCCGGGGACAGTAACTATGGCTACACCTTC
few TRBJ2-7 TRBV6-5 TRBD2 CASMGGGPYEQYF TGTGCCAGCATGGGCGGGGGGCCTTACGAGCAGTACTTC
once TRBJ1-5 TRBV12-3/TRBV12-4 TRBD1 CASSSGRGQPQHF TGTGCCAGCAGTTCGGGCAGGGGGCAGCCCCAGCATTTT
NA TRBJ1-2 TRBV11-2 NA CASSLGGRGYYGYTF TGTGCCAGCAGCTTAGGTGGCAGGGGCTACTATGGCTACACCTTC
NA TRBJ2-3 TRBV9 TRBD2 CASSVGTLAGGWSRTDTQYF TGTGCCAGCAGCGTAGGAACCCTAGCGGGGGGCTGGAGCCGCACAGATACGCAGTATTTT
NA TRBJ1-4 TRBV7-9 NA CASSLGHSEKLFF TGTGCCAGCAGCTTGGGACATTCTGAAAAACTGTTTTTT
NA TRBJ2-5 TRBV13 NA CASSASQTRMGGLVETQYF TGTGCCAGCAGCGCTTCTCAGACGAGAATGGGGGGCCTAGTGGAGACCCAGTACTTC
NA TRBJ1-1 TRBV29-1 TRBD1 CSAGGQGYTEAFF TGCAGCGCTGGAGGACAGGGGTACACTGAAGCTTTCTTT
NA TRBJ1-6 TRBV6-6 NA CASSMDGTLFPLHF TGTGCCAGCAGTATGGACGGGACCCTTTTCCCCCTCCACTTT
NA TRBJ1-6 TRBV6-1 TRBD1 CASSEGAGGGYNSPLHF TGTGCCAGCAGCGAAGGGGCAGGGGGGGGCTATAATTCACCCCTCCACTTT
NA TRBJ2-1 TRBV6-2/TRBV6-3 TRBD2 CASSWAPPGTSGANEQFF TGTGCCAGCAGTTGGGCTCCACCCGGGACTAGCGGGGCGAATGAGCAGTTCTTC